Presented here are 21 T cell receptor beta chains from one specimen sequenced in a study of shared clonotypes between healthy human individuals. Naive-designated CD8 cells lacked CD45RO, were positively enriched for CCR7, and omitted terminally differentiated effector memory CD45RA+ cells. Some clones are missing from TCRdb's copy, which holds only in-frame ones; the method was immunoSEQ multiplex PCR. The sample comprises approximately 1.9 million clones, roughly 95% of which are singletons, and under 2% rests with the top ten. Sequencing was carried out using naive CD8+ T cells from PBMCs. The receptors were sampled from a man in his late teens or twenties in good health. Some clones in this sample may be carry-over from other donors' samples.

This rearrangement joins TRBV7-6 to TRBJ2-3; 10 bases are shared with TRBD2. This CDR3 comprises 16 residues. Germline V gene lookup returns CDR1 SGHVS and CDR2 FNYEAQ. V was pared by 5 bases and J by 2 bases, with 7 bases of the junction left unmatched. The CDR3 DNA reads TGTGCCAGCAGCACTATCGGACTAGCGGACACAGATACGCAGTATTTT. Translating it yields CASSTIGLADTDTQYF.

This chain links TRBV4-1 with TRBJ2-1, with unresolved D. Per the germline V gene, CDR1 is MGHRA and CDR2 is YSYEKL. V lost 0 bases to trimming and J lost 9 bases, with 15 bases between them. This CDR3 region has 15 residues. DNA of the CDR3: TGCGCCAGCAGCCAAGATACGGCCTTAACCGGTGAGCAGTTCTTC. Amino acids: CASSQDTALTGEQFF.

The chain recombines TRBV9 with TRBJ2-7; D might be TRBD2 (5 bases). The CDR3 is 16 residues long. V dropped 4 bases and J dropped 0 bases, with 17 bases sitting between them. Germline lookup yields CDR1 SGDLS and CDR2 YYNGEE. The CDR3 DNA is TGTGCCAGCAGCCCAGGCGGGCCGACGTTCTCCTACGAGCAGTACTTC. Protein product: CASSPGGPTFSYEQYF. Full variable domain (outside the CDR3, taken from reference TRBV9 and TRBJ2-7): DSGVTQTPKHLITATGQRVTLRCSPRSGDLSVYWYQQSLDQGLQFLIQYYNGEERAKGNILERFSAQQFPDLHSELNLSSLELGDSALYFCASSPGGPTFSYEQYFGPGTRLTVT.

This rearrangement joins TRBV29-1 to TRBJ2-7, with D perhaps matching TRBD1 (6 bases). The CDR3 sequence is 13 residues long. Germline CDR1 reads SQVTM; CDR2 reads ANQGSEA. V lost 2 bases and J lost 3, with 11 bases in between. The CDR3 region is CSVENATGYEQYF. The CDR3, as DNA: TGCAGCGTTGAAAATGCGACAGGCTACGAGCAGTACTTC.

This clone was counted once. This chain uses TRBV28 with TRBJ2-1, with a tentative D call TRBD2 (5 bases). From germline, CDR1 is MDHEN and CDR2 SYDVKM. Trimming took off 3 bases at V and 3 bases at J, with 9 bases between the two ends. There are 14 residues in the CDR3. This CDR3 is CASSFSGLYNEQFF. In DNA form, the CDR3 reads TGTGCCAGCAGTTTCTCCGGACTCTACAATGAGCAGTTCTTC.

The rearrangement uses TRBV7-9 and TRBJ1-2, with D unresolved. In germline, CDR1 is SEHNR, CDR2 FQNEAQ (reference sequence). The length of the CDR3 is 15 residues. Trimming took off 3 bases at V and 2 bases at J, with 13 bases between the two ends. The CDR3: CASSFGPNVNYGYTF. In DNA form, the CDR3 reads TGTGCCAGCAGCTTTGGTCCCAACGTCAACTATGGCTACACCTTC.

V is TRBV5-1 and J is TRBJ2-1, with D perhaps TRBD2 (6 bases). Trimming shortened V by 2 bases and J by 6 bases, and 15 bases separated the two germline ends. The CDR3 runs to 15 residues. Per the germline V gene, CDR1 is SGHRS and CDR2 is YFSETQ. CDR3 nucleotides: TGCGCCAGCAGCTTAAATAGCGGAGACGGCAATGAGCAGTTCTTC. It encodes CASSLNSGDGNEQFF.

The chain uses TRBV11-2 and TRBJ2-7; TRBD1 matches 9 bases. Germline V gene data show CDR1 as SGHAT and CDR2 as FQNNGV. V lost 5 bases to trimming and J lost 0 bases; unmatched junction nucleotides: 2. The CDR3 contains 14 residues. The CDR3 spells CASSTDRGSYEQYF. CDR3 coding DNA: TGTGCCAGCAGCACGGACAGGGGCTCCTACGAGCAGTACTTC. Full variable domain (remainder filled in from reference TRBV11-2 and TRBJ2-7): EAGVAQSPRYKIIEKRQSVAFWCNPISGHATLYWYQQILGQGPKLLIQFQNNGVVDDSQLPKDRFSAERLKGVDSTLKIQPAKLEDSAVYLCASSTDRGSYEQYFGPGTRLTVT.

The chain joins TRBV25-1 to TRBJ2-3; D ambiguous. The CDR3 length is 14 residues. Deletions cut 0 bases from V and 3 bases from J, with 7 bases between. The germline V gene encodes CDR1 MGHDK and CDR2 SYGVNS. The DNA of the CDR3 is TGTGCCAGCAGTGAATATAGTGGTACAGATACGCAGTATTTT. Residues: CASSEYSGTDTQYF.

The V gene is TRBV6-4, the J gene TRBJ2-3; 11 nucleotides align to TRBD2. With 3 bases clipped from V and 5 bases from J, the junction kept 4 bases outside the gene matches. Germline CDR1 is MRHNA and CDR2 is SNTAGT. The CDR3 sequence is 15 residues long. The CDR3, as DNA: TGTGCCAGCAGTGATGGACTAGCGGGTCTAGATACGCAGTATTTT. Translating it yields CASSDGLAGLDTQYF.

CDR3 in amino acids: CASSLAAGFHGYTF. Written as DNA, the CDR3 is TGTGCCAGCAGCTTGGCTGCGGGGTTCCATGGCTACACCTTC. The J gene is TRBJ1-2, the V gene TRBV5-6; D is undetermined. The V gene lost 0 bases and the J gene lost 6 bases, with 12 bases spanning the gap. From germline, CDR1 is SGHDT and CDR2 YYEEEE. The CDR3 spans 14 residues.

The chain is built from TRBV19 and TRBJ1-1; D remains unclear. CDR1 is LNHDA and CDR2 is SQIVND in the germline V gene (reference sequence). The CDR3 runs to 14 residues. With 2 bases removed from V and 4 bases from J, the gap between germline ends came to 11 bases. As DNA, the CDR3 is TGTGCCAGTAGTATACGATCCGGGCCCACTGAAGCTTTCTTT. Encoded protein: CASSIRSGPTEAFF.

This chain uses TRBV4-3 with TRBJ2-3; 11 nucleotides agree with TRBD2. Germline-derived CDR1 and CDR2 are LGHNA and YSLEER. This CDR3 spans 16 amino acids. Trimming cost V 2 bases and J 8 bases; bases outside gene matches: 9. CDR3 DNA: TGCGCCAGCAGCCAAACCACTAGCGGGAGTCGGGGTACGCAGTATTTT. Amino acids: CASSQTTSGSRGTQYF.

Comments on this clone: Other DNA sequences in this specimen translate into the identical CDR3. The chain links TRBV9 to TRBJ2-1; D remains unclear. Trimming removed 3 bases at V and 4 bases at J, with 8 bases between. Germline assignment: CDR1 SGDLS and CDR2 YYNGEE. The CDR3 contains 13 residues. CDR3 nucleotide sequence: TGTGCCAGCAGCGCCGGATCTTACAATGAGCAGTTCTTC. The encoded protein is CASSAGSYNEQFF.

The chain uses TRBV6-5 and TRBJ2-1; 7 bases are a match to TRBD2. The CDR3 length is 16 residues. Germline V gene lookup returns CDR1 MNHEY and CDR2 SVGAGI. V was pared by 4 bases and J by 10 bases, with 16 bases of the junction left unmatched. In nucleotides, the CDR3 is TGTGCCAGCAGTTCTCCCCCCGGACTAGGTTTAGAAGAGCAGTTCTTC. Protein product: CASSSPPGLGLEEQFF.

The chain recombines TRBV11-2 with TRBJ2-1; D is possibly TRBD1 or TRBD2 (5 bases each). CDR3 size: 17 residues. V was cut by 0 bases and J by 7 bases, with 19 bases left in between. The V gene's germline CDR1 is SGHAT and CDR2 FQNNGV. The CDR3 DNA sequence: TGTGCCAGCAGCTTAGAGAGGCCAGGGAGTTTAGTGAATGAGCAGTTCTTC. It yields the protein CASSLERPGSLVNEQFF.

The CDR3 coding sequence is TGTGCCAGCAGTGCTACGGGTAACTATGGCTACACCTTC. It is translated as CASSATGNYGYTF. V usage is TRBV2 and J usage is TRBJ1-2, with D uncertain. V dropped 4 bases and J dropped 1 base, with 7 bases sitting between them. CDR3 length: 13 residues. From germline, CDR1 is SNHLY and CDR2 FYNNEI.

V is TRBV4-1 and J is TRBJ2-2; D remains ambiguous. Trimming cost V 6 bases and J 0 bases, with 5 bases left between them. Germline V gene lookup returns CDR1 MGHRA and CDR2 YSYEKL. The CDR3 is made up of 13 amino acids. CDR3: CASRGANTGELFF. CDR3 bases: TGCGCCAGCAGAGGAGCGAACACCGGGGAGCTGTTTTTT.

There are a few counts of this clone. The chain couples TRBV6-4 to TRBJ1-5; possibly TRBD1 for D (6 bases). V lost 8 bases, J lost 5 bases, and 13 bases lay in between. Germline V CDR1 and CDR2: MRHNA, SNTAGT. The CDR3 consists of 13 residues. CDR3 sequence: CASADRPDQPQHF. DNA for the CDR3: TGTGCCAGCGCCGACAGGCCGGATCAGCCCCAGCATTTT.

The chain links TRBV7-9 to TRBJ1-2, with D perhaps TRBD1 (6 bases). Germline V gene data show CDR1 as SEHNR and CDR2 as FQNEAQ (reference sequence). V dropped 1 base and J dropped 8 bases, with 8 bases sitting between them. The CDR3 has 12 residues. Written as DNA, the CDR3 is TGTGCCAGCAGCTTAGGGGACACCGGCTACACCTTC. It codes for CASSLGDTGYTF.

The chain is built from TRBV10-2 and TRBJ2-7; 10 bases match TRBD1. Germline assignment: CDR1 WSHSY and CDR2 SAAADI. Trimming removed 1 base from V and 1 base from J; junction bases left unmatched: 7. The CDR3 sequence is 17 residues long. CDR3: CASSELTGGAGSYEQYF. The CDR3 DNA is TGCGCCAGCAGTGAGTTGACAGGGGGCGCCGGATCCTACGAGCAGTACTTC.